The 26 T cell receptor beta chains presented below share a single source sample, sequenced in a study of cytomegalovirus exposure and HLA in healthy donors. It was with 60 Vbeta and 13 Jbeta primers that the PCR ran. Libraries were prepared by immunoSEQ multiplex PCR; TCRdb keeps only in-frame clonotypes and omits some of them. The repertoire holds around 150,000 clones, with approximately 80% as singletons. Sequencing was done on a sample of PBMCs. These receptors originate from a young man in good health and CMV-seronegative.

CDR3 loop: CASSQDGKGAGGRGYTF. CDR3 in DNA: TGCGCCAGCAGCCAAGATGGGAAGGGGGCGGGGGGTCGTGGCTACACCTTC. The chain joins TRBV4-1 to TRBJ1-2, with 7 bases identical to TRBD1. The J segment lost 7 bases and the V segment lost 0 bases, leaving 14 bases of the junction unmatched. Germline lookup yields CDR1 MGHRA and CDR2 YSYEKL. This CDR3 has 17 amino acids.

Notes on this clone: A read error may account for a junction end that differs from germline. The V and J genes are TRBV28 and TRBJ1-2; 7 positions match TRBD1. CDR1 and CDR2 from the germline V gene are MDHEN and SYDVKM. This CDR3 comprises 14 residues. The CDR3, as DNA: TGTGCCAGCAGTCCGGGACAGACTAATTATGGCTACACCTTC. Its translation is CASSPGQTNYGYTF.

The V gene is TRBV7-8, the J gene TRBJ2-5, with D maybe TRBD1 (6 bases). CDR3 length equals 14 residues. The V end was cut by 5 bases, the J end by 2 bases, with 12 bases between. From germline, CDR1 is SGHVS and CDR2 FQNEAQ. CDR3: CASSLRGSQETQYF. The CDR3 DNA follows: TGTGCCAGCAGCCTCAGGGGTTCACAAGAGACCCAGTACTTC.

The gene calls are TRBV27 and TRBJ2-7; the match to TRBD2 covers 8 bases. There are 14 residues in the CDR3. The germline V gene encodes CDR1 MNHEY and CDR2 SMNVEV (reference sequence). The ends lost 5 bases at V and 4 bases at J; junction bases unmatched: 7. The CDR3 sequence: CASSVTGGEYEQYF. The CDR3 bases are TGTGCCAGCAGTGTTACGGGAGGGGAATACGAGCAGTACTTC.

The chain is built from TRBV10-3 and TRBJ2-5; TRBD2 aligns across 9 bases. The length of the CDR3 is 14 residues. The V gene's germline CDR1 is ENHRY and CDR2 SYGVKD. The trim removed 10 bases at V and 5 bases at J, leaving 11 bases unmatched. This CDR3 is CATQISGRGETQYF. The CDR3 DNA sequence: TGTGCCACCCAGATTAGCGGGAGAGGCGAGACCCAGTACTTC.

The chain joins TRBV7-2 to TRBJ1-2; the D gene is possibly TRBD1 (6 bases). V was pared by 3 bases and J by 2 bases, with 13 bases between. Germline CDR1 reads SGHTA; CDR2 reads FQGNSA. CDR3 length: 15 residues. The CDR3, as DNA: TGTGCCAGCAGCTTCGCGGGGGGGCGGAACTATGGCTACACCTTC. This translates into CASSFAGGRNYGYTF.

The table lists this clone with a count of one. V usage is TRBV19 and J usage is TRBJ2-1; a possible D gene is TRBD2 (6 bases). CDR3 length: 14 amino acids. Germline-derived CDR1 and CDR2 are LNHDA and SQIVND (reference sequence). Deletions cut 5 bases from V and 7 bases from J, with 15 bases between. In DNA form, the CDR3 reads TGTGCCAGTAGTGACGGCAGCGGGCGGAATGAGCAGTTCTTC. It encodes CASSDGSGRNEQFF.

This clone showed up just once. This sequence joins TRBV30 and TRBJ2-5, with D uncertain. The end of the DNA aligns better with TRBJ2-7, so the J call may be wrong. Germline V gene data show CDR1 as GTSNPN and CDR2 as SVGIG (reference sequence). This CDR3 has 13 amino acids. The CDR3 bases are TGTGCCTGGAGTGTACGGGTGAACTACGAGCAGTACTTC. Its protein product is CAWSVRVNYEQYF.

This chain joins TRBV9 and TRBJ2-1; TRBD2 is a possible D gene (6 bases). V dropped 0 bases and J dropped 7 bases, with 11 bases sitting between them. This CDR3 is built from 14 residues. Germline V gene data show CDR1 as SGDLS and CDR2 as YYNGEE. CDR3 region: CASSVAGASNEQFF. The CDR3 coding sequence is TGTGCCAGCAGCGTAGCGGGAGCAAGTAATGAGCAGTTCTTC. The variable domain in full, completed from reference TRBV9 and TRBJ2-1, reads DSGVTQTPKHLITATGQRVTLRCSPRSGDLSVYWYQQSLDQGLQFLIQYYNGEERAKGNILERFSAQQFPDLHSELNLSSLELGDSALYFCASSVAGASNEQFFGPGTRLTVL.

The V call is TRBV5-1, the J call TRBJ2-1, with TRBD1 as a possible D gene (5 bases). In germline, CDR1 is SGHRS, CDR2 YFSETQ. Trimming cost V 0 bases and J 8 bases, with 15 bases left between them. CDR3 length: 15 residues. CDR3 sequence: CASSLAGQGYYEQFF. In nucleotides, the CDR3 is TGCGCCAGCAGCTTGGCCGGGCAGGGTTATTATGAGCAGTTCTTC.

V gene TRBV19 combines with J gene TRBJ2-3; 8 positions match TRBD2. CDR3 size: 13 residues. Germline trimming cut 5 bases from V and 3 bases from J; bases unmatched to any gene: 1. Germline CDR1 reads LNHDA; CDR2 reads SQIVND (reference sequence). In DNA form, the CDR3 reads TGTGCCAGTAGTCGGGGGGGGACAGATACGCAGTATTTT. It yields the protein CASSRGGTDTQYF.

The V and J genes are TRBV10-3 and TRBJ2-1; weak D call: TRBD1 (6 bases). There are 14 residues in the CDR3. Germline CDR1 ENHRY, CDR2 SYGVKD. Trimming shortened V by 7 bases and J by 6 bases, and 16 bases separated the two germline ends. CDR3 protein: CAITSGQVGNEQFF. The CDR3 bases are TGTGCCATCACCTCGGGACAAGTAGGCAATGAGCAGTTCTTC.

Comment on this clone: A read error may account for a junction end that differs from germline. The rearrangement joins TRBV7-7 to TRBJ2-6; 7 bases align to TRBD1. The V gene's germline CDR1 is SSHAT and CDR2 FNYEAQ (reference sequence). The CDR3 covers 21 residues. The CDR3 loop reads CASSSVLPQETGPSGANVLTF. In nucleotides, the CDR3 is TGTGCTAGCAGCTCCGTACTACCTCAGGAGACAGGGCCCTCTGGGGCCAACGTCCTGACTTTC.

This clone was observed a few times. Written as DNA, the CDR3 is TGTGCCAGCAGTCCTCTGGTGGCGAACACTGAAGCTTTCTTT. Translation: CASSPLVANTEAFF. The J gene is TRBJ1-1, the V gene TRBV28; D is uncertain. CDR1 is MDHEN and CDR2 is SYDVKM in the germline V gene. The CDR3 has 14 amino acids. Trimming left V 5 bases short and J 1 base short, with 11 bases between.

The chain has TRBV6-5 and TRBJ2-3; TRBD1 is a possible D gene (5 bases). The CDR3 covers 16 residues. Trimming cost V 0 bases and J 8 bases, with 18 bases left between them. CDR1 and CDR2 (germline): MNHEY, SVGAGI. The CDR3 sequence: CASSYSKGPTLGTQYF. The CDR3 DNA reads TGTGCCAGCAGTTACTCAAAGGGGCCCACCCTTGGTACGCAGTATTTT.

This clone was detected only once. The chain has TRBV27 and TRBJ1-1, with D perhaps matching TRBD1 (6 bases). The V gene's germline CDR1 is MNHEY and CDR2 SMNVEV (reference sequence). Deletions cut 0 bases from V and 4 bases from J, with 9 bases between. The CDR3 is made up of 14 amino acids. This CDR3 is CASSLSRGGTEAFF. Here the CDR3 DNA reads TGTGCCAGCAGTTTATCAAGAGGGGGCACTGAAGCTTTCTTT.

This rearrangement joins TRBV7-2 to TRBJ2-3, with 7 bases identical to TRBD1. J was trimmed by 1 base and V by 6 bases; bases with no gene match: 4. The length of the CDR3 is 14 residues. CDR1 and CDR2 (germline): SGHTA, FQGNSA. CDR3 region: CASSTDRGTDTQYF. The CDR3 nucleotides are TGTGCCAGCAGTACCGACAGGGGCACAGATACGCAGTATTTT.

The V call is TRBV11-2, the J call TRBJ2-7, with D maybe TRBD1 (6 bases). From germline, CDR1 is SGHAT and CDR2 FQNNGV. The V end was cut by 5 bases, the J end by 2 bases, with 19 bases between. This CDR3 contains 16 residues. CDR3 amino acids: CASSPRSRGKAYEQYF. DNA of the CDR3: TGTGCCAGCAGCCCGAGATCCAGGGGAAAGGCCTACGAGCAGTACTTC. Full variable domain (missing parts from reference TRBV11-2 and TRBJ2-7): EAGVAQSPRYKIIEKRQSVAFWCNPISGHATLYWYQQILGQGPKLLIQFQNNGVVDDSQLPKDRFSAERLKGVDSTLKIQPAKLEDSAVYLCASSPRSRGKAYEQYFGPGTRLTVT.

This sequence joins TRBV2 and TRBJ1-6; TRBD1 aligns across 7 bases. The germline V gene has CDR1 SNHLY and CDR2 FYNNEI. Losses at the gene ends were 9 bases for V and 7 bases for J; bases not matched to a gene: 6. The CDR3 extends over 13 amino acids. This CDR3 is CASQDRLNSPLHF. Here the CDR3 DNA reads TGTGCCAGTCAGGACAGGCTCAATTCACCCCTCCACTTT.

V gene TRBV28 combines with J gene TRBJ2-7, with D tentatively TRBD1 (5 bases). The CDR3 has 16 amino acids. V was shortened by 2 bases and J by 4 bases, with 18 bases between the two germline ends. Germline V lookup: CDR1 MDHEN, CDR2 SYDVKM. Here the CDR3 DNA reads TGTGCCAGCAGTTTAAGTTTTGGCAGGGAATTTTACGAGCAGTACTTC. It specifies CASSLSFGREFYEQYF.

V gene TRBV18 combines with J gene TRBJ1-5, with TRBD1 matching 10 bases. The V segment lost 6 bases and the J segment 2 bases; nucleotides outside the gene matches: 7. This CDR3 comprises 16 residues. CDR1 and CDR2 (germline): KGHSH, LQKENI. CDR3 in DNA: TGTGCCAGCTCGCTCCGACAGGGGGCTGGCAATCAGCCCCAGCATTTT. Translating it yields CASSLRQGAGNQPQHF.

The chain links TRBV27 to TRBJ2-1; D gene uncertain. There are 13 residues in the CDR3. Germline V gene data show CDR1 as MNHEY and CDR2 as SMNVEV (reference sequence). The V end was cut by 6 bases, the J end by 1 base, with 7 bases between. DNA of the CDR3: TGTGCCAGCAGAGCCCATTCCTACAATGAGCAGTTCTTC. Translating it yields CASRAHSYNEQFF.

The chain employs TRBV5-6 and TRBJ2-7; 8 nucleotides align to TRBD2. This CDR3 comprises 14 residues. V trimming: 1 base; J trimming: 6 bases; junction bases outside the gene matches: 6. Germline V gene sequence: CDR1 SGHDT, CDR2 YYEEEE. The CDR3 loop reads CASSLLAGVVEQYF. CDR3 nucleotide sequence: TGTGCCAGCAGCTTGCTAGCGGGCGTTGTCGAGCAGTACTTC.

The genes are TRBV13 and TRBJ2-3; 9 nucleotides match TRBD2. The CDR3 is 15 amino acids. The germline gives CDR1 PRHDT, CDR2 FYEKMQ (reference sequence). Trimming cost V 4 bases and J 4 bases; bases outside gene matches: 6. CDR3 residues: CASSSPTSGSDTQYF. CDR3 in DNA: TGTGCCAGCAGCTCCCCGACTAGCGGATCAGATACGCAGTATTTT.

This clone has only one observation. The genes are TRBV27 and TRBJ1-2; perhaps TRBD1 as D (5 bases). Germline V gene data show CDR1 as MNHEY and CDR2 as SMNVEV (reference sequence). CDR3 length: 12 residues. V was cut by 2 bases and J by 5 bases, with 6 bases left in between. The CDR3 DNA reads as TGTGCCAGCAGTTTACGGGGGTATGGCTACACCTTC. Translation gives CASSLRGYGYTF.

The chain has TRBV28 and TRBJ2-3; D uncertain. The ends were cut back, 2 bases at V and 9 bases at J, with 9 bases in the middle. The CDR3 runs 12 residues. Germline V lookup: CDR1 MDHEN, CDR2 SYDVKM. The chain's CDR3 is CASSLVRTTQYF. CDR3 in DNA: TGTGCCAGCAGTTTAGTGCGCACGACGCAGTATTTT.